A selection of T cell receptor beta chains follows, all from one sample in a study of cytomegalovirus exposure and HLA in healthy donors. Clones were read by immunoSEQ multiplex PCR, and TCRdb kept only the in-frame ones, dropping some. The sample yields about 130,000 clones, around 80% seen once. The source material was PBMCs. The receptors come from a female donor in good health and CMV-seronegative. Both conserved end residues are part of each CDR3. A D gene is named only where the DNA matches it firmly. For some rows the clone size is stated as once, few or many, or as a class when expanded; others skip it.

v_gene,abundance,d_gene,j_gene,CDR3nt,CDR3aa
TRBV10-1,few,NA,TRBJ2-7,TGCGCCAGCAGTGAGAAGGGTCGGCGGGGCAGCTCCTACGAGCAGTACTTC,CASSEKGRRGSSYEQYF
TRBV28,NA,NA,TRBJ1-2,TGTGCCACCCGCGAATCTAACTATGGCTACACCTTC,CATRESNYGYTF
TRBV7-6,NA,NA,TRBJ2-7,TGTGCCAGCAGCTTAACAGGGAACTACGAGCAGTACTTC,CASSLTGNYEQYF
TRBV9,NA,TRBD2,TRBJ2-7,TGTGCCAGCAGCGTAGGGCGGGAGGGATCCTACGAGCAGTACTTC,CASSVGREGSYEQYF
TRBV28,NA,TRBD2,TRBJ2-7,TGTGCCAGCAAGACTAGCGGGAGAGTGCAGTACTTC,CASKTSGRVQYF
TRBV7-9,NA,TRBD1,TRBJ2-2,TGTGCCAGCAGCTTAGCGACAGGGCACACCGGGGAGCTGTTTTTT,CASSLATGHTGELFF
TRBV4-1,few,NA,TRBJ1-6,TGCGCCAGCAGCCAGATGGGGAGCTCCTATAATTCACCCCTCCACTTT,CASSQMGSSYNSPLHF
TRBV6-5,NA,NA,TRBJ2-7,TGTGCCGGTAGATTCCGGGACACTACCTCCTACGAGCAGTACTTC,CAGRFRDTTSYEQYF
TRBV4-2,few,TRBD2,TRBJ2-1,TGTGCCAGCAGCCAAGATGAGGGCGGGAGACCTCTTTGGGGCAATGAGCAGTTCTTC,CASSQDEGGRPLWGNEQFF
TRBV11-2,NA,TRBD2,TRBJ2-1,TGTGCCAGCAGCATACTAGCGGGAGGGAATGAGCAGTTCTTC,CASSILAGGNEQFF
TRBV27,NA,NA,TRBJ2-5,TGTGCCAGCAGCAGGGACTCCGGGGGCCAAGAGACCCAGTACTTC,CASSRDSGGQETQYF
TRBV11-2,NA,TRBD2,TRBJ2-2,TGTGCCAGCAGACTCGGCGGGGGGGAGAACACCGGGGAGCTGTTTTTT,CASRLGGGENTGELFF
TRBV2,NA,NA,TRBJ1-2,TGTGCCAGCAGTCTTCTTACCGGGAGTAGAGGCTACACCTTC,CASSLLTGSRGYTF
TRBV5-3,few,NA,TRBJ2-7,TGTGCCAGAAGCTTGGTCCCAGGGGCCTACGAGCAGTACTTC,CARSLVPGAYEQYF
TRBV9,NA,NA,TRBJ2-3,TGTGCCAGCAGCGTAGCTCTCGGGAGAGGAGGTACGCAGTATTTT,CASSVALGRGGTQYF
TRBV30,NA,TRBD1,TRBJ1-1,TGTGCCTGGAGTACTCGGACAGGTGAAGCTTTCTTT,CAWSTRTGEAFF
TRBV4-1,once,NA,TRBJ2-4,TGCGCCAGCAGCCAAGGACTAGCCAAAAACATTCAGTACTTC,CASSQGLAKNIQYF
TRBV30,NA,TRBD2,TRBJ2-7,TGTGCCTGGAGTGTTTATCCCTCCCCGGGACTAGTTGGTGAGCAGTACTTC,CAWSVYPSPGLVGEQYF
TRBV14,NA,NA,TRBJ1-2,TGTGCCAGCAGCCAGGTCTCCTACCTAGGAAGAAGCTACACCTTC,CASSQVSYLGRSYTF
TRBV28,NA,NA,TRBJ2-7,TGTGCCAGCAGGGACAGCTACGAGCAGTACTTC,CASRDSYEQYF
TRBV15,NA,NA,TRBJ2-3,TGTGCCACCAGCAGAGCGACACCCACAGATACGCAGTATTTT,CATSRATPTDTQYF
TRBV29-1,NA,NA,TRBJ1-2,TGCAGCGTTGAAGAGTCTTATGGGGCGAACTATGGCTACACCTTC,CSVEESYGANYGYTF
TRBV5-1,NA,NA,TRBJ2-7,TGCGCCAGCAGCCCAGGGACATTTCTCGGCGAGCAGTACTTC,CASSPGTFLGEQYF
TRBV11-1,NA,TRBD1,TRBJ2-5,TGTGCCAGCAACGACAGGGGTGAGACCCAGTACTTC,CASNDRGETQYF
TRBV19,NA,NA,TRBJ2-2,TGTGCCAGTACAGGCCCCGGGGGCGGGGAGCTGTTTTTT,CASTGPGGGELFF
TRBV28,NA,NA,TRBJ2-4,TGTGCCAGCACTACAAGCGGTTACAAAAACATTCAGTACTTC,CASTTSGYKNIQYF
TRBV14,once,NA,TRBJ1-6,TGTGCCAGCAGCCAAGACACGGGTCTCCCATTCACCCGCCTCCACTTT,CASSQDTGLPFTRLHF
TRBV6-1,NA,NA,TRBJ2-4,TGTGCCAGCAGTGAACTGGACTCCCTAGCCAAAAACATTCAGTACTTC,CASSELDSLAKNIQYF
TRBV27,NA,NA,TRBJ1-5,TGTGCCAGCAGTGCACGCCCCAGGGTTGAGTATCATCAGCCCCAGCATTTT,CASSARPRVEYHQPQHF
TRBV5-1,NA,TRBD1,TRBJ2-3,TGCGCCAGCAGCCCGGGGACAGCAATCACAGATACGCAGTATTTT,CASSPGTAITDTQYF
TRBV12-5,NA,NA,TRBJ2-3,TGTGCTAGTGGTTTGGGCGGGTACACAGATACGCAGTATTTT,CASGLGGYTDTQYF
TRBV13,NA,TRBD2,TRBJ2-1,TGTGCCAGCAGCTTAGGGCTAGCGGGGGGGTACAATGAGCAGTTCTTC,CASSLGLAGGYNEQFF
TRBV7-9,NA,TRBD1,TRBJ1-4,TGTTCCAGCAGCCTCGACAGGGGCGAAAAACTGTTTTTT,CSSSLDRGEKLFF
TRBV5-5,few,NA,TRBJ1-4,TGTGCCAGCAGCTTGGGCGATTTTAGAGAACTGTTTTTT,CASSLGDFRELFF
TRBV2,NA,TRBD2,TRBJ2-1,TGTGCCAGCAGTGAACTACTAGCGGTTTACAATGAGCAGTTCTTC,CASSELLAVYNEQFF
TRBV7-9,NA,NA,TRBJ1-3,TGTGCCAGCAGCCCCACTTCCGAAAACACCATATATTTT,CASSPTSENTIYF
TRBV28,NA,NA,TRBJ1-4,TGTGCCAGCAGGGCCTCAGGGTGGGCAACTAATGAAAAACTGTTTTTT,CASRASGWATNEKLFF
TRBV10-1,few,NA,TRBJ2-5,TGCGCCAGCAGTGAGTCGGGGGGAAAAGAGACCCAGTACTTC,CASSESGGKETQYF
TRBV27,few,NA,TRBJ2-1,TGTGCCAGCGGCAGGGTGCTGAATGAGCAGTTCTTC,CASGRVLNEQFF
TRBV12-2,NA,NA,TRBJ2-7,TGTGCAAGTCGCTTACAGGGTTGGGAGCAGTACTTC,CASRLQGWEQYF
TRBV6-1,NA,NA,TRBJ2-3,TGTGCCAGCAGTGAACAATTCGGGACAGATACGCAGTATTTT,CASSEQFGTDTQYF
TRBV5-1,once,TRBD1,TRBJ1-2,TGCGCCAGCGGCCCGAGACAGGGTGACTATGGCTACACCTTC,CASGPRQGDYGYTF
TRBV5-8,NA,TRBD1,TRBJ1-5,TGTGCCAGCAGCTCCCGGGACAGAGTAGGCCAGCCCCAGCATTTT,CASSSRDRVGQPQHF
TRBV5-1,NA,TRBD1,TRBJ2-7,TGCGCCAGCTGCCCCCTTCGACAGGGACCCTACGAGCAGTACTTC,CASCPLRQGPYEQYF
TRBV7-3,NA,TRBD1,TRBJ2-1,TGTGCCAGCAGCCCGGCCGGGACAGGGTCCTACAATGAGCAGTTCTTC,CASSPAGTGSYNEQFF
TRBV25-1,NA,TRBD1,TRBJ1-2,TGTGCCAGCAGTGAATATGATGGACAGGGCAACTATGGCTACACCTTC,CASSEYDGQGNYGYTF
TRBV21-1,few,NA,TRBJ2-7,TGTGCCAGCAGCAAAGCGGCAGCGAGAGCCTACGAGCAGTACTTC,CASSKAAARAYEQYF
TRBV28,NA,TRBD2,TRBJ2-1,TGTGCCAGCAGGTCTAGCGGGAGGGGAAATGAGCAGTTCTTC,CASRSSGRGNEQFF
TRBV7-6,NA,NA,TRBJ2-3,TGTGCCAGCAGCCCTTCTTGGGAGCCTACGCAGTATTTT,CASSPSWEPTQYF
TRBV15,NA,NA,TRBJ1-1,TGTGCCACCAGCAGACGCCCACTCTCAGGGCCTATAGAAGCTTTCTTT,CATSRRPLSGPIEAFF
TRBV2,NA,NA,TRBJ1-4,TGTGCCAGCAGTGTAGTGGCAACTAATGAAAAACTGTTTTTT,CASSVVATNEKLFF